The present TCR beta chain was sequenced within a study of cytomegalovirus exposure and HLA in healthy donors. Study results and caveats: Reports indicated that the classifier achieved high specificity and sensitivity in diagnosing cytomegalovirus status. Overall, approximately 150 TCR beta chains were annotated as cytomegalovirus-associated.

Generated by immunoSEQ multiplex PCR, the TCRdb table keeps only in-frame clones and is missing some. The table shows 200,000 to 250,000 clones, with roughly 91% occurring only once. The CDR3 has 16 residues. Trimming took off 11 bases at V and 0 bases at J, with 20 bases between the two ends. Germline CDR1 MDHEN, CDR2 SYDVKM. Note on this clone: No antigen is known for it.

Sequencing was carried out using PBMCs. This clonotype was obtained from a woman aged 18-35 years in good health and CMV-seropositive. The V call is TRBV28, the J call TRBJ1-5; maybe TRBD1 (6 bases). The CDR3 sequence is CAGGRAGQYSNQPQHF. The CDR3 nucleotides read TGTGCCGGGGGCCGCGCAGGGCAATATAGCAATCAGCCCCAGCATTTT.